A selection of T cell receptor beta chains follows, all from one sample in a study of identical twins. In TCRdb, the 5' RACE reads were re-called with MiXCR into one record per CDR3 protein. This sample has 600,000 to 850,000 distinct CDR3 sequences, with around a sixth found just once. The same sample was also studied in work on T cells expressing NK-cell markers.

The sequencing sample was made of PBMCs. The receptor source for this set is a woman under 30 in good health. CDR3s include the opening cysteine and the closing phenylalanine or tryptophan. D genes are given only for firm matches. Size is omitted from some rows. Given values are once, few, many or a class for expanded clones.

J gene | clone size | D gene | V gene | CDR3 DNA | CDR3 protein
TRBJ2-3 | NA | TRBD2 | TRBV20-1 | TGCAGTGCGGCGGGGGGCGGGATGAGCACAGATACGCAGTATTTT | CSAAGGGMSTDTQYF
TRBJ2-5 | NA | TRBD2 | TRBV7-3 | TGTGCCAGCAGCTTACGGACTAGCGGGGAAGAGACCCAGTACTTC | CASSLRTSGEETQYF
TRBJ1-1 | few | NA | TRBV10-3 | TGTGCCATCAGTTCAGGGGCTACTGAAGCTTTCTTT | CAISSGATEAFF
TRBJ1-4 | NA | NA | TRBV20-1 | TGCAGTGCTTCGGACGGTCGGGAAAAACTGTTTTTT | CSASDGREKLFF
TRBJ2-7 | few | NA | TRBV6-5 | TGTGCCAGCAGTTACTCGGCTGAGGCCCACGAGCAGTACTTC | CASSYSAEAHEQYF
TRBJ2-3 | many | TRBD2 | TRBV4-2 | TGTGCCAGCAGCCAAGAGCGGGGGATAGATACGCAGTATTTT | CASSQERGIDTQYF
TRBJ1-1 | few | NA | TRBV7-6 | TGTGCCAGCAGCTTAGAGGGGGATATGAACACTGAAGCTTTCTTT | CASSLEGDMNTEAFF
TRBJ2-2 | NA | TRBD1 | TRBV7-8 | TGTGCCAGCAGCTTGAACAGGGGGCGCGTCGGCGGGGAGCTGTTTTTT | CASSLNRGRVGGELFF
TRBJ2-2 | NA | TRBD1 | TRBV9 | TGTGCCAGCAGCTCCGGACAGGGGCGGGCCGGGGAGCTGTTTTTT | CASSSGQGRAGELFF
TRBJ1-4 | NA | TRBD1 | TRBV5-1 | TGCGCCAGCAGCTTGGTCCCCGGGACAGGGGATGAAAAACTGTTTTTT | CASSLVPGTGDEKLFF
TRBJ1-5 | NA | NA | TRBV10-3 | TGTGCCATCAGTGATTGGTACGTCCGGGGGCATCAGCCCCAGCATTTT | CAISDWYVRGHQPQHF
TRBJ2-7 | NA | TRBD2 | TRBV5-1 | TGCGCCAGCAGCTTAGTAAGTTCAGCGGGGAGCTCCTACGAGCAGTACTTC | CASSLVSSAGSSYEQYF
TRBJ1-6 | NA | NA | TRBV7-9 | TGTGCCAGCAGCTTAGCGCCGGCTTCACCCCTCCACTTT | CASSLAPASPLHF
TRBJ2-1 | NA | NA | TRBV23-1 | TGCGCCAGCAGGCAGGATGACAATGAGCAGTTCTTC | CASRQDDNEQFF
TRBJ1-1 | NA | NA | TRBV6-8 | TGTGCCAGCAGTTACGAGGGTACGGAAGCTTTCTTT | CASSYEGTEAFF
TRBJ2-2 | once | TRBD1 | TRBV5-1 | TGCGCCAGCAGCTTGACCCAGGGGGCGCCTCGGGGCGGGGAGCTGTTTTTT | CASSLTQGAPRGGELFF
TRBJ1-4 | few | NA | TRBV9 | TGTGCCAGCAGCGTAAATTCCCTGGGCCAGCTGTTTTTT | CASSVNSLGQLFF
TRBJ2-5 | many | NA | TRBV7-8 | TGTGCCAGCAGCTTCGAGACCCAGTACTTC | CASSFETQYF
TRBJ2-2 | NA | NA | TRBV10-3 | TGTGCCATCAGAACCGGGCTACTGAACACCGGGGAGCTGTTTTTT | CAIRTGLLNTGELFF
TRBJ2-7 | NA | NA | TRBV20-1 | TGCAGTGCTGATTACGGTTCAGGGGTAACCTACGAGCAGTACTTC | CSADYGSGVTYEQYF
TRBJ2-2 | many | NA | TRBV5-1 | TGCGCCAGCAGCTTGGGGGCGACGGTGAACACCGGGGAGCTGTTTTTT | CASSLGATVNTGELFF
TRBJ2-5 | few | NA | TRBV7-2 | TGTGCCAGCAGCTTAGGGGAGCTTCGGGAGACCCAGTACTTC | CASSLGELRETQYF
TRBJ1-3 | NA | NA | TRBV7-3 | TGTGCCAGCAGCTTAACAGTTACTGGAAACACCATATATTTT | CASSLTVTGNTIYF
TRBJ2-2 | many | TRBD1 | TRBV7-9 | TGTGCCAGCAGCGCCGGGACAGGGGCCACCGGGGAGCTGTTTTTT | CASSAGTGATGELFF
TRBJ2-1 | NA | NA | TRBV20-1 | TGCAGTGCTAGAGACCAGAACAATGAGCAGTTCTTC | CSARDQNNEQFF
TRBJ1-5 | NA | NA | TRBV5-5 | TGTGCCAGCAGCTTGGGGACAGACAATCAGCCCCAGCATTTT | CASSLGTDNQPQHF
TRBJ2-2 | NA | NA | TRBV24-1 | TGTGCCACCAGTGATTCCAGGGTTGACACCGGGGAGCTGTTTTTT | CATSDSRVDTGELFF
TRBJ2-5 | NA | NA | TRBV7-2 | TGTGCCAGCAGCTTCGGAACAATTTTGGACCAAGAGACCCAGTACTTC | CASSFGTILDQETQYF
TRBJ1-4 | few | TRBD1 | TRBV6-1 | TGTGCCAGCGAGACAGGGGGCGGGAATGAAAAACTGTTTTTT | CASETGGGNEKLFF
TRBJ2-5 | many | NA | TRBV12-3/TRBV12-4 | TGTGCCAGCAGTTTTGATGAGACCCAGTACTTC | CASSFDETQYF
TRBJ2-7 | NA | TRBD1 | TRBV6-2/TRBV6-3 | TGTGCCAGCAGTTACTCGAAGGGGGACAGGGTTCCCTACGAGCAGTACTTC | CASSYSKGDRVPYEQYF
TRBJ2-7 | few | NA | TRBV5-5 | TGTGCCAGCAGCCCCTGGAGGGAGCAGTACTTC | CASSPWREQYF
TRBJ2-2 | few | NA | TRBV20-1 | TGCAGTGCCCAAAGGACACCGAACACCGGGGAGCTGTTTTTT | CSAQRTPNTGELFF
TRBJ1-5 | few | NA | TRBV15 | TGTGCCACCAGCAAATCGAATCAGCCCCAGCATTTT | CATSKSNQPQHF
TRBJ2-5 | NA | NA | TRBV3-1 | TGTGCTACCAGGGAGGTGGAGACCCAGTACTTC | CATREVETQYF
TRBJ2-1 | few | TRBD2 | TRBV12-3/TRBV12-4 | TGTGCCAGCAGCCCGACCGGGACTAGCGGCGAGAAGACCTACAATGAGCAGTTCTTC | CASSPTGTSGEKTYNEQFF
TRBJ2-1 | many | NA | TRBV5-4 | TGTGCCAGCAGCCCAAACCAGGGGAATGAGCAGTTCTTC | CASSPNQGNEQFF
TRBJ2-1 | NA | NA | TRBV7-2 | TGTGCCAGCAGCTTAGGGACAGTACTGTACAATGAGCAGTTCTTC | CASSLGTVLYNEQFF
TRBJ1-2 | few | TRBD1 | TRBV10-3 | TGTGCCATCCTATTGACAGGGGAAAAGGGCGGCTACACCTTC | CAILLTGEKGGYTF
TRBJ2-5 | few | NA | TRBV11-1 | TGTGCCAGCAGCTTAGAGGCGGCGGGGACAGCCAGGTGGGAGACCCAGTACTTC | CASSLEAAGTARWETQYF
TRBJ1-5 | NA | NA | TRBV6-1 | TGTGCCAGCAGTGACCGATCGGGCAATCAGCCCCAGCATTTT | CASSDRSGNQPQHF
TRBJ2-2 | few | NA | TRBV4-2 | TGTGCCAGCAGCCAACCTTTAACCGGGGAGCTGTTTTTT | CASSQPLTGELFF
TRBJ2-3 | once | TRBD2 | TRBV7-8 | TGTGCCAGCACCCCGGGGAGGGCCGTGGGAGATACGCAGTATTTT | CASTPGRAVGDTQYF
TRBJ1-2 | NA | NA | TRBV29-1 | TGCAGCGTGGGGTCCCCAACGGGCTTGAACTATGGCTACACCTTC | CSVGSPTGLNYGYTF
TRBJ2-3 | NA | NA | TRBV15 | TGTGCCACCAGCAGACCATACTACTCAGATACGCAGTATTTT | CATSRPYYSDTQYF
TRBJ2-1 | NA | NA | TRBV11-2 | TGTGCCAGCAGCGGATACAGGGAGCAGTTCTTC | CASSGYREQFF
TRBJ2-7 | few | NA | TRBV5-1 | TGCGCCAGCAGCTTCCAGTTCCCCTACGAGCAGTACTTC | CASSFQFPYEQYF
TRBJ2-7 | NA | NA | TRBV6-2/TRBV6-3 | TGTGCCAGCACCCCCCTAAGACGGCAGGCCGAGCAGTACTTC | CASTPLRRQAEQYF
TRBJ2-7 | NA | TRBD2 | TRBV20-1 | TGCAGTGCTCACCCTAGCGGGAGGCCCTACGAGCAGTACTTC | CSAHPSGRPYEQYF
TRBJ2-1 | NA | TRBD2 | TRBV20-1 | TGCAGTGCCGGGACTAGCGGGAGTTTACGGGAGCAGTTCTTC | CSAGTSGSLREQFF
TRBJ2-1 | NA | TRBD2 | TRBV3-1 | TGTGCCAGCAGCCTGACGGGACTAGCGGGTTACAATGAGCAGTTCTTC | CASSLTGLAGYNEQFF
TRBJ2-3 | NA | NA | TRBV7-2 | TGTGCCAGCAGCTTAATTCTGGCGGGACCAGATACGCAGTATTTT | CASSLILAGPDTQYF
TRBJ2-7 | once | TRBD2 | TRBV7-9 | TGTGCCAGCAGCCCGCCGGGGGGATATTACGAGCAGTACTTC | CASSPPGGYYEQYF